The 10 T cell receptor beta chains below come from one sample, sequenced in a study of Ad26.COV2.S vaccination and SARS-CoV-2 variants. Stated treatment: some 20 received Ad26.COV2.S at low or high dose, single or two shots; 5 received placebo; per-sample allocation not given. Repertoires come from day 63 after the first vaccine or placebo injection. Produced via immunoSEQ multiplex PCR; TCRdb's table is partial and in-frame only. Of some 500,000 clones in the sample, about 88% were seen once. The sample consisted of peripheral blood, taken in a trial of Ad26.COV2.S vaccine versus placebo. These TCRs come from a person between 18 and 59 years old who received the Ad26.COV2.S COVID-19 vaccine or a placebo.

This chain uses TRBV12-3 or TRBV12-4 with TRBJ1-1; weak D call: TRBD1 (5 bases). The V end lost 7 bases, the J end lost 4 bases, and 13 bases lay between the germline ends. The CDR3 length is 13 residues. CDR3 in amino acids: CASTRQFSTEAFF. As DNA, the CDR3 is TGTGCCAGCACCCGACAGTTCTCCACTGAAGCTTTCTTT.

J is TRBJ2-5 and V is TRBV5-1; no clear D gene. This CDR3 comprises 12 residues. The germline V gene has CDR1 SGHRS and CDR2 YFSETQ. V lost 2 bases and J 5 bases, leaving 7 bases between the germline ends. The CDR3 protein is CASSLIRETQYF. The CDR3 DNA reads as TGCGCCAGCAGCTTAATTCGGGAGACCCAGTACTTC.

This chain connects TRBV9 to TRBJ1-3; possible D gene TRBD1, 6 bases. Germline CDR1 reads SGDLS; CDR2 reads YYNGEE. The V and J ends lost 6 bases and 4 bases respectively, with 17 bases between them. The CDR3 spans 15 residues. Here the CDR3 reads CASNRDISTGNTIYF. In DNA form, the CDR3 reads TGTGCCAGCAACAGGGATATATCTACCGGAAACACCATATATTTT.

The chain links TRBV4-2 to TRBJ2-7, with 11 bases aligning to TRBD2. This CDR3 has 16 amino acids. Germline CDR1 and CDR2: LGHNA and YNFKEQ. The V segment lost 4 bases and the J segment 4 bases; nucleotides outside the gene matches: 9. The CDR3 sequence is CASSPSPSGGLYEQYF. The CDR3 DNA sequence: TGTGCCAGCAGCCCCTCCCCTAGCGGGGGGTTATACGAGCAGTACTTC.

CDR3 coding DNA: TGTGCCAGCTCACCACCGTCGCTCCCTGGAAACACCATATATTTT. Amino acids: CASSPPSLPGNTIYF. The chain recombines TRBV18 with TRBJ1-3; no definite D call. Between the trimmed V and J ends, which lost 0 bases and 2 bases, there was a span of 8 bases. This CDR3 has 15 amino acids. The germline V gene encodes CDR1 KGHSH and CDR2 LQKENI.

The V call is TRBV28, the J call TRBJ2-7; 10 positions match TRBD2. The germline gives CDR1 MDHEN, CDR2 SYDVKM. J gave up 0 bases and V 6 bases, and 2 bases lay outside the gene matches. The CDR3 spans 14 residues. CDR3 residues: CASSPSGGSYEQYV. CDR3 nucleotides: TGTGCCAGCAGCCCTAGCGGGGGCTCCTACGAGCAGTACGTC.

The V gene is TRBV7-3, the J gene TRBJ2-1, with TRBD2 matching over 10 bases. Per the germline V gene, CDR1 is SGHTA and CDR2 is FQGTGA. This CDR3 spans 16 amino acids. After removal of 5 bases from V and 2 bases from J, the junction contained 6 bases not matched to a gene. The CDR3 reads CASSPKRGGTYNEQFF. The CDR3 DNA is TGTGCCAGCAGCCCAAAGCGGGGGGGAACCTACAATGAGCAGTTCTTC.

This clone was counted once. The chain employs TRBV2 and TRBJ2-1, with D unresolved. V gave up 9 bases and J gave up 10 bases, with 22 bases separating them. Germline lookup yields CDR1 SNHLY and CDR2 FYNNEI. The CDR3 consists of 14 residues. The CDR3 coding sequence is TGTGCCAGTGTCCTCGGACGCCGCCCTGGAGAGCAGTTCTTC. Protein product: CASVLGRRPGEQFF.

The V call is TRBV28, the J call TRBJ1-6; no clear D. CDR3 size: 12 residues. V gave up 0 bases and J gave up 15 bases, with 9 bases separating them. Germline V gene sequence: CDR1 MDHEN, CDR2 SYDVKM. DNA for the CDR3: TGTGCCAGCAGTTTATGGAATAGTCACCTCCACTTT. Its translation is CASSLWNSHLHF.

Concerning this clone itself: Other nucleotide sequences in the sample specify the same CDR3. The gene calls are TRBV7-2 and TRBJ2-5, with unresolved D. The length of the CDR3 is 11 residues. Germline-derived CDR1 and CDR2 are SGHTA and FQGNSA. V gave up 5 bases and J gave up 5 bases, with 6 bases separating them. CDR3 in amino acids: CASSAWETQYF. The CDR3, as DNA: TGTGCCAGCAGCGCCTGGGAGACCCAGTACTTC.